These 17 T cell receptor beta chains were all obtained from the same sample, sequenced in a study of blood T cell repertoires in COVID-19. Some clones are missing from TCRdb's copy, which holds only in-frame ones; the method was immunoSEQ multiplex PCR. The table lists around 200,000 clones, around nine tenths of them singletons. The sample was peripheral blood. The receptors come from a woman younger than 30 who had recovered from COVID-19.

The chain links TRBV11-2 to TRBJ2-7; D is undetermined. The CDR3 has 15 amino acids. The germline CDR1 and CDR2 sequences are SGHAT and FQNNGV. Trimming stripped 1 base from V and 2 bases from J, with 12 bases between. CDR3 loop: CASSLGRGRTYEQYF. CDR3 bases: TGTGCCAGCAGCTTAGGGCGAGGTCGGACCTACGAGCAGTACTTC.

J is TRBJ1-6 and V is TRBV11-2; D unclear. This CDR3 comprises 13 residues. Between the trimmed V and J ends, which lost 5 bases and 7 bases, there was a span of 9 bases. Per the germline V gene, CDR1 is SGHAT and CDR2 is FQNNGV. CDR3 bases: TGTGCCAGCAGCCCCACTCGGAATTCACCCCTCCACTTT. Amino acid sequence: CASSPTRNSPLHF. The full variable domain, with the rest looked up from reference TRBV11-2 and TRBJ1-6, is EAGVAQSPRYKIIEKRQSVAFWCNPISGHATLYWYQQILGQGPKLLIQFQNNGVVDDSQLPKDRFSAERLKGVDSTLKIQPAKLEDSAVYLCASSPTRNSPLHFGNGTRLTVT.

The rearrangement links TRBV4-3 to TRBJ1-2; perhaps TRBD1 as D (5 bases). From germline, CDR1 is LGHNA and CDR2 YSLEER. CDR3 length equals 13 residues. V was trimmed by 0 bases and J by 4 bases, leaving 6 bases between them. CDR3 coding DNA: TGCGCCAGCAGCCAAGATCAGGGCTATGGCTACACCTTC. This sequence encodes CASSQDQGYGYTF.

This clone was picked up a small number of times. An end of the junction differs from the germline gene, which may be a read error. The chain is built from TRBV7-7 and TRBJ2-2, with D perhaps TRBD2 (5 bases). Germline V gene lookup returns CDR1 SSHAT and CDR2 FNYEAQ (reference sequence). This CDR3 spans 15 amino acids. The CDR3 coding sequence is TGTGCTAGCAGCTTAGAACTAGTCCCCGCCGGGGAGCTGTTTTTT. Translating it yields CASSLELVPAGELFF.

The chain joins TRBV21-1 to TRBJ1-5; the table's D call, TRBD1, was not checked against the DNA. TRBV21-1 is described as a pseudogene. The CDR3 is made up of 19 amino acids. The CDR3 DNA sequence: TGTGCCAGCCCCAAATTTCCGGGACAGGGCTTTTATAGCAATCAGCCCCAGCATTTT. Translated: CASPKFPGQGFYSNQPQHF.

The chain couples TRBV16 to TRBJ2-1; D is unclear. The germline V gene has CDR1 KGHSY and CDR2 FQNENV. This CDR3 is built from 11 residues. V was trimmed by 4 bases and J by 5 bases, leaving 3 bases between them. CDR3 protein: CASSLNNEQFF. In DNA, the CDR3 is TGTGCCAGCAGCCTTAACAATGAGCAGTTCTTC.

This chain uses TRBV5-4 with TRBJ2-7; D is unclear. The CDR3 totals 12 residues. V gave up 0 bases and J gave up 6 bases, with 7 bases separating them. The V gene's germline CDR1 is SGHNT and CDR2 YYREEE (reference sequence). The CDR3 region has the DNA TGTGCCAGCAGCTTGGACACCCCCGAGCAGTACTTC. Translated: CASSLDTPEQYF.

The V call is TRBV4-1, the J call TRBJ1-2, with D tentatively TRBD1 (6 bases). V was clipped by 1 base and J by 2 bases, with 11 bases between them. The germline V gene has CDR1 MGHRA and CDR2 YSYEKL. This CDR3 is 15 amino acids long. The CDR3 here is CASSQVRGENYGYTF. CDR3 nucleotides: TGCGCCAGCAGCCAAGTCAGGGGCGAAAACTATGGCTACACCTTC.

The rearrangement uses TRBV27 and TRBJ1-5, with TRBD1 matching 7 bases. After removal of 2 bases from V and 6 bases from J, the junction contained 7 bases not matched to a gene. This CDR3 region has 15 residues. Germline loops: CDR1 MNHEY, CDR2 SMNVEV (reference sequence). CDR3 in amino acids: CASSLRPGGTQPQHF. The CDR3 region has the DNA TGTGCCAGCAGTTTAAGGCCAGGGGGGACTCAGCCCCAGCATTTT.

This chain joins TRBV5-1 and TRBJ1-6; D is ambiguous. The V gene's germline CDR1 is SGHRS and CDR2 YFSETQ. V lost 0 bases and J 6 bases, leaving 7 bases between the germline ends. The CDR3 is made up of 14 amino acids. This CDR3 is CASSLVQPNSPLHF. DNA of the CDR3: TGCGCCAGCAGCTTGGTACAACCTAATTCACCCCTCCACTTT.

This clone was found a few times. This chain connects TRBV4-1 to TRBJ1-6, with a possible D match to TRBD1 (5 bases). The CDR3 loop spans 18 amino acids. Germline V CDR1 and CDR2: MGHRA, YSYEKL. The V and J ends lost 3 bases and 7 bases respectively, with 22 bases between them. DNA for the CDR3: TGCGCCAGCAGCCACCAAGTGTATTATGGGGCTGGGAATTCACCCCTCCACTTT. Its protein is CASSHQVYYGAGNSPLHF.

V and J are TRBV3-1 (or the pseudogene TRBV3-2) and TRBJ2-1; TRBD2 agrees at 8 bases. Germline V CDR1 and CDR2: LGHDT, YNNKEL (reference sequence). After removal of 11 bases from V and 3 bases from J, the junction contained 18 bases not matched to a gene. The CDR3 length is 17 residues. Here the CDR3 DNA reads TGTGCCTATTACCAAGCCCTGCGGGAGGCCCACTACAATGAGCAGTTCTTC. It yields the protein CAYYQALREAHYNEQFF.

The V call is TRBV6-5, the J call TRBJ2-5, with D unresolved. CDR3 length: 10 amino acids. V was shortened by 6 bases and J by 4 bases, with 3 bases between the two germline ends. Germline CDR1 and CDR2: MNHEY and SVGAGI. CDR3 amino acids: CASRAETQYF. The DNA for the CDR3 is TGTGCCAGCAGGGCAGAGACCCAGTACTTC.

The gene calls are TRBV11-1 and TRBJ2-3; 8 bases map to TRBD2. The CDR3 sequence is 16 residues long. The V gene's germline CDR1 is SGHAT and CDR2 FQDESV (reference sequence). After removal of 6 bases from V and 4 bases from J, the junction contained 12 bases not matched to a gene. The CDR3 loop reads CASSRPRGGQADTQYF. The CDR3 nucleotides read TGTGCCAGCAGTCGCCCCCGGGGGGGGCAGGCAGATACGCAGTATTTT.

This sequence joins TRBV15 and TRBJ2-7, with 7 bases aligning to TRBD2. CDR1 and CDR2 from the germline V gene are LNHNV and YYDKDF (reference sequence). The junction had 10 bases not matched to a gene; V was cut back by 6 bases and J by 5 bases. CDR3 length: 14 amino acids. The CDR3 DNA is TGTGCCACCAGAGTCGGCGGAGCGGGGCACGAGCAGTACTTC. Protein product: CATRVGGAGHEQYF.

V and J are TRBV5-8 and TRBJ1-5; 11 bases match TRBD1. CDR1 is SGHTS, CDR2 YDEGEE, per germline. The CDR3 runs to 18 residues. The ends lost 4 bases at V and 6 bases at J; junction bases unmatched: 15. The DNA for the CDR3 is TGTGCCAGCAGCCAATACCGTTCCGGACAGGGGGCGTCTCAGCCCCAGCATTTT. This translates into CASSQYRSGQGASQPQHF.

This chain uses TRBV2 with TRBJ2-5; D may be TRBD2 (5 bases). V lost 6 bases and J lost 5, with 19 bases in between. Germline V lookup: CDR1 SNHLY, CDR2 FYNNEI. The CDR3 consists of 15 residues. This CDR3 reads CASSGPRRVVETQYF. The CDR3 coding sequence is TGTGCCAGCAGCGGACCGAGGCGGGTGGTTGAGACCCAGTACTTC.